Presented here are 17 T cell receptor beta chains from one specimen sequenced in a study of blood T cells in healthy people across ages. For the second PCR, which ran for about 6 to 11 cycles, a sample-barcoded 5' primer and a J-beta primer mix were used. One entry per CDR3 protein, called by TCRdb with MiXCR from the 5' RACE reads. The data contain about 780,000 distinct CDR3 sequences, more than 35% of them seen just once; the ten biggest clones take up 15% to 20%. What was sequenced was blood. These receptors were collected from an older man in good health.

About this clonotype itself: With a much larger clone just one base away, this may be a read error. V is TRBV10-3 and J is TRBJ2-7; D tentatively reads TRBD1 or TRBD2 (5 bases each). The V gene's germline CDR1 is ENHRY and CDR2 SYGVKD. CDR3 length: 14 amino acids. Trimming removed 4 bases at V and 0 bases at J, with 10 bases between. CDR3 loop: CAISVGAVSYEQYF. The CDR3, as DNA: TGTGCCATCAGTGTCGGGGCGGTCTCCTACGAGCAGTACTTC.

The rearrangement joins TRBV29-1 to TRBJ1-5; 7 bases fit TRBD1. J was trimmed by 3 bases and V by 5 bases; bases with no gene match: 7. The CDR3 covers 14 residues. Germline assignment: CDR1 SQVTM and CDR2 ANQGSEA. The CDR3 region has the DNA TGCAGCGTTTTGGCACAGGGGATCAATCAGCCCCAGCATTTT. This encodes CSVLAQGINQPQHF.

The chain recombines TRBV12-3 or TRBV12-4 with TRBJ2-5, with 8 bases fitting TRBD1. V was pared by 5 bases and J by 11 bases, with 10 bases of the junction left unmatched. The CDR3 totals 13 residues. The CDR3 loop reads CASSAGQGLTQYF. The CDR3 nucleotides are TGTGCCAGCAGTGCCGGACAGGGTCTGACGCAGTACTTC.

This chain joins TRBV12-3 or TRBV12-4 and TRBJ2-5; 14 bases are shared with TRBD2. Losses at the gene ends were 3 bases for V and 11 bases for J; bases not matched to a gene: 11. The CDR3 extends over 16 amino acids. For the CDR3, the DNA is TGTGCCAGCAGTTTTGTGACTAGCGGGAGGGCAGGAGAGCAGTACTTC. Translation: CASSFVTSGRAGEQYF.

The V gene is TRBV5-1, the J gene TRBJ2-1; D is ambiguous. Germline lookup yields CDR1 SGHRS and CDR2 YFSETQ. Between the trimmed V and J ends, which lost 0 bases and 9 bases, there was a span of 22 bases. This CDR3 has 17 residues. The CDR3 loop is CASSLALGIVELGEQFF. The CDR3 DNA reads as TGCGCCAGCAGCTTGGCCTTAGGAATAGTTGAATTGGGTGAGCAGTTCTTC.

The gene calls are TRBV20-1 and TRBJ2-5, with D uncertain. Germline loops: CDR1 DFQATT, CDR2 SNEGSKA (reference sequence). This CDR3 comprises 11 residues. V dropped 3 bases and J dropped 4 bases, with 6 bases sitting between them. CDR3 region: CSASPRETQYF. CDR3 coding DNA: TGCAGTGCTAGCCCCCGAGAGACCCAGTACTTC.

The rearrangement joins TRBV6-6 to TRBJ2-7; possibly TRBD1 for D (6 bases). The CDR3 runs to 14 residues. Trimming shortened V by 2 bases and J by 1 base, and 9 bases separated the two germline ends. The germline CDR1 and CDR2 sequences are MNHNY and SVGAGI (reference sequence). The CDR3 spells CASSYEGVSYEQYF. CDR3 nucleotide sequence: TGTGCCAGCAGTTACGAGGGGGTATCCTACGAGCAGTACTTC.

V is TRBV7-8 and J is TRBJ1-1; a weak D match, TRBD1 (5 bases). The CDR3 is 17 amino acids. With 5 bases removed from V and 1 base from J, the gap between germline ends came to 20 bases. The germline V gene has CDR1 SGHVS and CDR2 FQNEAQ. The CDR3 is CASSPIVGSTGNTEAFF. CDR3 bases: TGTGCCAGCAGCCCGATTGTTGGTTCTACAGGGAACACTGAAGCTTTCTTT.

In this sample, this clonotype turned up a few times. The V gene is TRBV20-1, the J gene TRBJ2-1, with 10 bases that match TRBD2. After removal of 6 bases from V and 3 bases from J, the junction contained 8 bases not matched to a gene. The CDR3 is 15 residues long. Germline CDR1 is DFQATT and CDR2 is SNEGSKA (reference sequence). The CDR3 is CSADTGTSDYNEQFF. The CDR3, as DNA: TGCAGTGCGGACACCGGGACTAGCGACTACAATGAGCAGTTCTTC.

This clonotype was seen a handful of times. The V gene is TRBV7-2, the J gene TRBJ1-6; D remains ambiguous. The germline gives CDR1 SGHTA, CDR2 FQGNSA. The CDR3 runs to 13 residues. V was trimmed by 8 bases and J by 7 bases, leaving 12 bases between them. CDR3 DNA: TGTGCCAGCGGATCCCTTCTCAATTCACCCCTCCACTTT. It encodes CASGSLLNSPLHF.

V usage is TRBV5-1 and J usage is TRBJ2-5; no firm D call. Germline values: CDR1 SGHRS, CDR2 YFSETQ. Trimming stripped 5 bases from V and 2 bases from J, with 10 bases between. CDR3 length equals 13 residues. The DNA of the CDR3 is TGCGCCAGCAGTGACGCGGCTCAAGAGACCCAGTACTTC. Protein sequence: CASSDAAQETQYF.

This clonotype was recorded a few times. The J gene is TRBJ2-3, the V gene TRBV20-1, with D unclear. The CDR3 extends over 14 amino acids. CDR1 and CDR2 (germline): DFQATT, SNEGSKA (reference sequence). Trimming left V 1 base short and J 0 bases short, with 8 bases between. The chain's CDR3 is CSARAQISTDTQYF. CDR3 DNA: TGCAGTGCTAGAGCCCAGATTAGCACAGATACGCAGTATTTT.

In regard to this clonotype: A much larger clone sits a single nucleotide away, making a read error possible. This rearrangement joins TRBV7-2 to TRBJ2-5, with D perhaps matching TRBD1 or TRBD2 (5 bases each). CDR3 length: 17 amino acids. V lost 4 bases and J lost 2, with 20 bases in between. Germline CDR1 and CDR2: SGHTA and FQGNSA. The CDR3 DNA follows: TGTGCCAGCAGCTCAGCATTCGGGGCCCTAGGTCAAGAGACCCAGTACTTC. Its protein product is CASSSAFGALGQETQYF.

For this clonotype: The germline gene is not matched at one end of the junction; a read error may be the cause. J is TRBJ2-1 and V is TRBV28; D not certain. This CDR3 has 14 amino acids. Germline CDR1 MDHEN, CDR2 SYDVKM. The CDR3 here is CASVTNDSHNEQFF. For the CDR3, the DNA is TGTGCCAGCGTAACTAACGACTCCCACAATGAGCAGTTCTTC.

This clonotype turned up a few times. The chain has TRBV3-1 and TRBJ2-7, with TRBD1 as a possible D gene (5 bases). CDR1 and CDR2 (germline): LGHDT, YNNKEL (reference sequence). Trimming removed 0 bases from V and 3 bases from J, with 9 bases in between. This CDR3 comprises 14 residues. This CDR3 is CASSQERRVYEQYF. CDR3 coding DNA: TGTGCCAGCAGCCAAGAACGCAGGGTCTACGAGCAGTACTTC.

Worth noting for this clonotype: Given a much more abundant clone one base away, this may be a read error. The genes are TRBV7-3 and TRBJ2-7; TRBD2 might be the D (6 bases). With 5 bases removed from V and 7 bases from J, the gap between germline ends came to 24 bases. The CDR3 is 16 amino acids. Germline V CDR1 and CDR2: SGHTA, FQGTGA. Written as DNA, the CDR3 is TGTGCCAGCAGCCCAAGAGGAGGGGCGGCCTACAATGAGCAGTACTTC. Translation gives CASSPRGGAAYNEQYF.

As to this clonotype: Since a much larger clone is just one base distant, this may be a read error. V gene TRBV15 combines with J gene TRBJ2-1, with 8 bases fitting TRBD1. The end of the DNA is better explained by TRBJ2-7, so the J call may be wrong. Germline lookup yields CDR1 LNHNV and CDR2 YYDKDF (reference sequence). The CDR3 runs 14 residues. The CDR3: CATSADRAYNEQYF. The DNA of the CDR3 is TGTGCCACCAGCGCGGACAGGGCCTACAATGAGCAGTACTTC.